The clone carrying this TCR beta chain was seen only a few times. The data are from a study of CD8+CD57+ T cells in acquired aplastic anemia. Overall study: When averaged, DNA from sorted CD4+ and CD8+ cells came to approximately 3.2 ug.

Germline V CDR1 and CDR2: SGHNT, YYREEE (reference sequence). CDR3 length equals 14 residues. V was pared by 4 bases and J by 6 bases, with 7 bases of the junction left unmatched. For CDR3 and TCR beta VDJ profiling, genomic DNA was the template used. MiXCR, run by TCRdb on the reads, gives a single entry per CDR3 protein. The profile shows about 180,000 distinct CDR3 sequences, 45% to 50% of them singletons. This TCR was sampled from a human donor in good health. The chain uses TRBV5-4 and TRBJ2-1; 7 bases agree with TRBD1. The sequencing input was sorted CD4+, CD8+, or CD8+CD57+ T cells (not recorded which) from PBMCs. CDR3 protein: CASSPGQVTNEQFF. CDR3 DNA sequence: TGTGCCAGCAGCCCCGGACAGGTTACCAATGAGCAGTTCTTC.